This TCR beta chain was retrieved from a study of T cell changes during pregnancy in multiple sclerosis. Sequenced by immunoSEQ multiplex PCR; TCRdb stores in-frame clones only, minus some. The table lists 65,000 to 90,000 clones, around 93% of them singletons. This CDR3 contains 14 residues. In germline, CDR1 is SGHVS, CDR2 FQNEAQ. The V segment lost 1 base and the J segment 14 bases; nucleotides outside the gene matches: 7. The starting material was PBMCs, obtained in the first trimester of pregnancy. This chain joins TRBV7-8 and TRBJ1-4, with 10 positions matching TRBD1. This TCR came from a female donor in good health, serving as a control in a pregnancy study. Some clones in this sample may be carry-over from other donors' samples. The CDR3 loop reads CASSLDVDRGYLFF. The CDR3 DNA sequence: TGTGCCAGCAGCTTAGACGTGGACAGGGGGTATCTGTTTTTT. The full variable domain, in which reference TRBV7-8 and TRBJ1-4 provide the parts outside the CDR3, is GAGVSQSPRYKVAKRGQDVALRCDPISGHVSLFWYQQALGQGPEFLTYFQNEAQLDKSGLPSDRFFAERPEGSVSTLKIQRTQQEDSAVYLCASSLDVDRGYLFFGSGTQLSVL.